One and the same sample provided the 32 T cell receptor beta chains below, sequenced in a study of shared clonotypes between healthy human individuals. Repertoires were generated with immunoSEQ multiplex PCR, while TCRdb's copy carries only in-frame clones and drops some. Seen here are hundreds of thousands of clones, around three quarters observed once, and the top ten hold roughly 2%. Material: memory CD4+ T cells sorted from blood. Subset indicated: CD45RA-negative fraction. These receptors came from a woman in her 30s in good health.

The CDR3 nucleotides are TGTGCCAGCAGCCCGAGGACTAGCGGGAGACAAGAGACCCAGTACTTC. Its protein is CASSPRTSGRQETQYF. The chain joins TRBV11-1 to TRBJ2-5; TRBD2 matches 13 bases. J gave up 2 bases and V 5 bases, and 5 bases lay outside the gene matches. Germline CDR1 and CDR2: SGHAT and FQDESV (reference sequence). This CDR3 comprises 16 residues.

This clone was observed once. For the CDR3, the DNA is TGTGCCAGCAATGGGACAGAAGGACTAGCGGGGTACTATACGCAGTATTTT. Protein: CASNGTEGLAGYYTQYF. The rearrangement links TRBV21-1 to TRBJ2-3; the table's D call TRBD2 went unverified against the DNA. TRBV21-1 is labeled a pseudogene. This CDR3 is 17 amino acids long.

This chain uses TRBV10-3 with TRBJ2-5, with 8 nucleotides matching TRBD1. TRBJ2-7 explains the end of the DNA better; the J call may be wrong. The CDR3 is 15 amino acids. Germline loops: CDR1 ENHRY, CDR2 SYGVKD. This CDR3 is CAISETTGGWYEQYF. CDR3 nucleotide sequence: TGTGCCATCAGTGAGACCACAGGGGGGTGGTACGAGCAGTACTTC.

A word on this clone: Sequence at one end of the junction differs from germline and may be a read error. The chain has TRBV30 and TRBJ2-2, with D possibly being TRBD2 (6 bases). Looked up from germline, CDR1 is GTSNPN and CDR2 is SVGIG (reference sequence). The CDR3 runs 13 residues. As DNA, the CDR3 is TGTGCCTGGAATCGGGAGAACGCCGGGGAGCTGTTTTTT. Its protein product is CAWNRENAGELFF. Full variable domain (outside the CDR3, taken from reference TRBV30 and TRBJ2-2): SQTIHQWPATLVQPVGSPLSLECTVEGTSNPNLYWYRQAAGRGLQLLFYSVGIGQISSEVPQNLSASRPQDRQFILSSKKLLLSDSGFYLCAWNRENAGELFFGEGSRLTVL.

The table lists this clone with a count of one. The gene calls are TRBV11-2 and TRBJ1-6; 9 positions match TRBD1. Trimming cost V 2 bases and J 9 bases; bases outside gene matches: 5. Germline CDR1 SGHAT, CDR2 FQNNGV. The CDR3 covers 15 residues. This chain's CDR3 is CASSLWGQGSSPLHF. The CDR3 nucleotides read TGTGCCAGCAGCTTATGGGGACAGGGTTCTTCACCCCTCCACTTT.

The chain couples TRBV5-1 to TRBJ1-5; D is unresolved. Germline CDR1 reads SGHRS; CDR2 reads YFSETQ. The CDR3 is made up of 16 amino acids. Trimming cost V 2 bases and J 2 bases, with 14 bases left between them. The CDR3 region has the DNA TGCGCCAGCAGCTTCGCGACCACGCACGGCAATCAGCCCCAGCATTTT. Its translation: CASSFATTHGNQPQHF.

The V and J genes are TRBV27 and TRBJ2-1, with a possible D match to TRBD2 (6 bases). CDR1 is MNHEY, CDR2 SMNVEV, per germline (reference sequence). The CDR3 runs 14 residues. Trimming removed 7 bases from V and 5 bases from J, with 15 bases in between. The CDR3: CASKRGAGNNEQFF. The DNA for the CDR3 is TGTGCCAGCAAGAGAGGGGCGGGAAACAATGAGCAGTTCTTC.

The gene calls are TRBV5-1 and TRBJ1-2, with TRBD1 matching 8 bases. The CDR3 is 14 amino acids. Unmatched junction bases numbered 5, after V lost 4 bases and J lost 3 bases. Germline CDR1 and CDR2: SGHRS and YFSETQ. CDR3 sequence (DNA): TGCGCCAGCAGCCCTGGACAGGGAGACTATGGCTACACCTTC. It is translated as CASSPGQGDYGYTF.

V gene TRBV4-1 combines with J gene TRBJ1-3, with no clear D. Germline V gene sequence: CDR1 MGHRA, CDR2 YSYEKL. V was cut by 1 base and J by 7 bases, with 5 bases left in between. The CDR3 sequence is 12 residues long. DNA for the CDR3: TGCGCCAGCAGCCAAGGCCCGAACACCATATATTTT. Translating it yields CASSQGPNTIYF.

This clone has just a few counts. Different DNA sequences within this sample yield the same CDR3. V usage is TRBV2 and J usage is TRBJ1-1; D ambiguous. CDR3 length equals 13 residues. CDR1 and CDR2 from the germline V gene are SNHLY and FYNNEI. V lost 3 bases, J lost 1 base, and 6 bases lay in between. CDR3 loop: CASSEGGNTEAFF. CDR3 nucleotide sequence: TGTGCCAGCAGTGAGGGAGGGAACACTGAAGCTTTCTTT.

The gene calls are TRBV7-6 and TRBJ2-5; 9 bases fit TRBD1. The CDR3 is 14 residues long. Trimming removed 5 bases from V and 4 bases from J; junction bases left unmatched: 5. The germline V gene has CDR1 SGHVS and CDR2 FNYEAQ. CDR3 sequence reads: CASSPQTGGETQYF. The CDR3 DNA sequence: TGTGCCAGCAGCCCCCAGACAGGGGGAGAGACCCAGTACTTC.

The rearrangement uses TRBV7-9 and TRBJ1-1; D is unresolved. The CDR3 totals 13 residues. Trimming cost V 4 bases and J 2 bases, with 8 bases left between them. From germline, CDR1 is SEHNR and CDR2 FQNEAQ (reference sequence). The CDR3 DNA follows: TGTGCCAGCAGCTATAGAGTAAACACTGAAGCTTTCTTT. Amino acid sequence: CASSYRVNTEAFF.

This rearrangement joins TRBV30 to TRBJ1-3; 7 nucleotides align to TRBD1. This CDR3 is built from 15 residues. Trimming cost V 3 bases and J 0 bases; bases outside gene matches: 5. CDR1 is GTSNPN and CDR2 is SVGIG in the germline V gene (reference sequence). This CDR3 is CAWRTGLRSGNTIYF. CDR3 DNA sequence: TGTGCCTGGAGGACAGGGCTCCGCTCTGGAAACACCATATATTTT. Supplemented by reference TRBV30 and TRBJ1-3, the full variable domain reads SQTIHQWPATLVQPVGSPLSLECTVEGTSNPNLYWYRQAAGRGLQLLFYSVGIGQISSEVPQNLSASRPQDRQFILSSKKLLLSDSGFYLCAWRTGLRSGNTIYFGEGSWLTVV.

This sequence joins TRBV29-1 and TRBJ2-2; weak D call: TRBD2 (5 bases). The CDR3 has 16 amino acids. Per germline, CDR1 SQVTM and CDR2 ANQGSEA. The V gene lost 0 bases and the J gene lost 4 bases, with 15 bases spanning the gap. Here the CDR3 reads CSVEDKGLWGTGELFF. The CDR3 DNA sequence: TGCAGCGTTGAAGATAAAGGACTCTGGGGCACCGGGGAGCTGTTTTTT.

V and J are TRBV7-6 and TRBJ2-2; TRBD2 is a possible D gene (5 bases). Trimming cost V 2 bases and J 0 bases, with 10 bases left between them. CDR3 length: 16 residues. Germline assignment: CDR1 SGHVS and CDR2 FNYEAQ. The CDR3: CASSLRGQSNTGELFF. Here the CDR3 DNA reads TGTGCCAGCAGCTTACGCGGGCAGTCGAACACCGGGGAGCTGTTTTTT. The full variable domain, with the rest looked up from reference TRBV7-6 and TRBJ2-2, is GAGVSQSPRYKVTKRGQDVALRCDPISGHVSLYWYRQALGQGPEFLTYFNYEAQQDKSGLPNDRFSAERPEGSISTLTIQRTEQRDSAMYRCASSLRGQSNTGELFFGEGSRLTVL.

This clone turned up a few times. This chain uses TRBV30 with TRBJ1-1; D possibly corresponds to TRBD1 (5 bases). The CDR3 has 12 amino acids. With 2 bases removed from V and 5 bases from J, the gap between germline ends came to 9 bases. Germline V gives CDR1 GTSNPN, CDR2 SVGIG (reference sequence). CDR3 residues: CAWSYGATEAFF. CDR3 DNA sequence: TGTGCCTGGAGTTATGGGGCGACTGAAGCTTTCTTT.

Turning to this clone: Other DNA sequences within the sample encode an identical CDR3. The chain recombines TRBV2 with TRBJ1-2, with D perhaps matching TRBD1 (5 bases). Germline V gene lookup returns CDR1 SNHLY and CDR2 FYNNEI. The CDR3 is 12 residues long. Trimming pared 6 bases from V and 8 bases from J, leaving 13 bases between. CDR3: CASRRGANGYTF. CDR3 DNA sequence: TGTGCCAGCAGGAGGGGAGCGAACGGCTACACCTTC. Supplemented by reference TRBV2 and TRBJ1-2, the full variable domain reads EPEVTQTPSHQVTQMGQEVILRCVPISNHLYFYWYRQILGQKVEFLVSFYNNEISEKSEIFDDQFSVERPDGSNFTLKIRSTKLEDSAMYFCASRRGANGYTFGSGTRLTVV.

The J gene is TRBJ1-4, the V gene TRBV6-6; D uncertain. The V end was cut by 0 bases, the J end by 7 bases, with 15 bases between. This CDR3 has 16 amino acids. Germline loops: CDR1 MNHNY, CDR2 SVGAGI (reference sequence). In DNA, the CDR3 is TGTGCCAGCAGTTACTCGGAAGCCTCCCAAGGTGAAAAACTGTTTTTT. Amino acid sequence: CASSYSEASQGEKLFF.

The V gene is TRBV5-1, the J gene TRBJ2-7; D might be TRBD1 (6 bases). CDR1 SGHRS and CDR2 YFSETQ come from the germline V gene. Trimming took 0 bases from V and 1 from J, leaving 14 bases between them. The CDR3 has 16 residues. The CDR3 DNA follows: TGCGCCAGCAGCTTGGCCGGACAGATAGGGTCCTACGAGCAGTACTTC. Protein sequence: CASSLAGQIGSYEQYF.

The rearrangement links TRBV10-2 to TRBJ2-5, with D tentatively TRBD2 (5 bases). This CDR3 has 15 residues. Germline V gene data show CDR1 as WSHSY and CDR2 as SAAADI. V shed 1 base and J shed 1 base, with 10 bases lying between them. The CDR3 coding sequence is TGCGCCAGCAGTGAGTGGTCTAGCAGCCAAGAGACCCAGTACTTC. Protein: CASSEWSSSQETQYF.

The V call is TRBV29-1, the J call TRBJ2-3; 7 bases are a match to TRBD2. Trimming took 4 bases from V and 1 from J; bases not matched to a gene: 5. CDR1 and CDR2 from the germline V gene are SQVTM and ANQGSEA. This CDR3 has 14 amino acids. The CDR3 sequence: CSVGASGRTDTQYF. The CDR3 DNA sequence: TGCAGCGTTGGGGCTAGCGGACGCACAGATACGCAGTATTTT.

The CDR3 loop reads CASSAARAGVSGANVLTF. For the CDR3, the DNA is TGTGCCAGCAGTGCGGCCAGAGCGGGAGTCTCTGGGGCCAACGTCCTGACTTTC. The rearrangement uses TRBV2 and TRBJ2-6, with 8 nucleotides matching TRBD2. The CDR3 consists of 18 residues. Trimming cost V 4 bases and J 0 bases; bases outside gene matches: 8. Germline values: CDR1 SNHLY, CDR2 FYNNEI.

The chain employs TRBV5-4 and TRBJ2-5; D is uncertain. The CDR3 totals 14 residues. Looked up from germline, CDR1 is SGHNT and CDR2 is YYREEE (reference sequence). Trimming removed 4 bases from V and 4 bases from J, with 14 bases in between. Written as DNA, the CDR3 is TGTGCCAGCAGCCCTTGGAGTTCGGTAGAGACCCAGTACTTC. It encodes CASSPWSSVETQYF.

The V call is TRBV9, the J call TRBJ2-3; a possible D gene is TRBD2 (6 bases). V dropped 0 bases and J dropped 0 bases, with 14 bases sitting between them. The CDR3 covers 17 residues. Germline assignment: CDR1 SGDLS and CDR2 YYNGEE. The CDR3 DNA is TGTGCCAGCAGCGTAGCTACATTGGGGACTAGCACAGATACGCAGTATTTT. Its protein product is CASSVATLGTSTDTQYF. The whole variable domain, filled in from reference TRBV9 and TRBJ2-3, reads DSGVTQTPKHLITATGQRVTLRCSPRSGDLSVYWYQQSLDQGLQFLIQYYNGEERAKGNILERFSAQQFPDLHSELNLSSLELGDSALYFCASSVATLGTSTDTQYFGPGTRLTVL.

This chain connects TRBV2 to TRBJ1-1; D is unresolved. V lost 0 bases to trimming and J lost 1 base, with 6 bases between them. Germline CDR1 SNHLY, CDR2 FYNNEI. This CDR3 has 14 amino acids. The CDR3 DNA sequence: TGTGCCAGCAGTGAAGCGCTTAAGAACACTGAAGCTTTCTTT. Translated, it gives CASSEALKNTEAFF.

The chain couples TRBV4-2 to TRBJ2-5; weak D call: TRBD2 (5 bases). Deletions cut 7 bases from V and 10 bases from J, with 22 bases between. The CDR3 length is 14 residues. In germline, CDR1 is LGHNA, CDR2 YNFKEQ. DNA of the CDR3: TGTGCCAGCATCGACTCGGAGGAACCAAGAGACCAGTACTTC. Translation gives CASIDSEEPRDQYF.

The rearrangement uses TRBV7-8 and TRBJ2-7; perhaps TRBD2 as D (5 bases). Germline CDR1 SGHVS, CDR2 FQNEAQ. Trimming left V 5 bases short and J 0 bases short, with 14 bases between. The CDR3 totals 15 residues. DNA for the CDR3: TGTGCCAGCAGCCTAACGGACTGGGCCTCCTACGAGCAGTACTTC. The encoded protein is CASSLTDWASYEQYF.

This clone came up once. The V gene is TRBV6-1, the J gene TRBJ1-5, with TRBD1 identical over 9 bases. This CDR3 has 14 amino acids. Germline loops: CDR1 MNHNS, CDR2 SASEGT. The V segment lost 5 bases and the J segment 9 bases; nucleotides outside the gene matches: 8. The DNA for the CDR3 is TGTGCCAGCAGTCGTGGACAGGGGAATATGCCCCAGCATTTT. Protein product: CASSRGQGNMPQHF.

The sample holds many counts of this clone. The chain uses TRBV7-2 and TRBJ2-2, with a tentative D call TRBD2 (5 bases). CDR3 length: 17 residues. Germline CDR1 is SGHTA and CDR2 is FQGNSA. V gave up 7 bases and J gave up 6 bases, with 24 bases separating them. The CDR3 DNA follows: TGTGCCAGCATCAACCAGTTACTAAGCGGAGGTGCCGGGGAGCTGTTTTTT. Amino acids: CASINQLLSGGAGELFF.

The gene calls are TRBV9 and TRBJ2-2, with 10 positions matching TRBD2. The trim removed 5 bases at V and 0 bases at J, leaving 7 bases unmatched. The germline CDR1 and CDR2 sequences are SGDLS and YYNGEE. CDR3 length: 17 residues. The CDR3 loop is CASRPGLAGANTGELFF. In DNA, the CDR3 is TGTGCCAGCAGGCCGGGGCTAGCGGGAGCGAACACCGGGGAGCTGTTTTTT.

The chain recombines TRBV19 with TRBJ2-7; either TRBD1 or TRBD2 may supply D (5 bases each). Germline CDR1 reads LNHDA; CDR2 reads SQIVND (reference sequence). The V end was cut by 8 bases, the J end by 0 bases, with 14 bases between. This CDR3 region has 14 residues. The CDR3 DNA follows: TGTGCCAGTGGCTCAGGAGGACACTCCTACGAGCAGTACTTC. Protein: CASGSGGHSYEQYF.

V usage is TRBV7-3 and J usage is TRBJ2-7; D uncertain. Trimming stripped 1 base from V and 1 base from J, with 8 bases between. CDR1 SGHTA and CDR2 FQGTGA come from the germline V gene. The CDR3 runs 14 residues. The CDR3 protein is CASSLSQDSYEQYF. The DNA of the CDR3 is TGTGCCAGCAGCTTAAGTCAGGATTCCTACGAGCAGTACTTC.